These T cell receptor beta chains were read from a single sample in a study of blood T cell repertoires in COVID-19. Profiled with immunoSEQ multiplex PCR; TCRdb holds only in-frame clones, not every one. The table includes under 350,000 clones, roughly 90% detected once. The sample taken for sequencing was PBMCs or T cells enriched from blood (not recorded which). These receptors originate from a man aged 55 to 70 who had recovered from COVID-19. Each CDR3 is given with its conserved first and last residue. A D gene is named only where the DNA matches it firmly. Rows may omit the clone size; those that give it use once, few, many or a size class.

abundance	v_gene	d_gene	j_gene	CDR3nt	CDR3aa
.	TRBV13	.	TRBJ2-7	TGTGCCAGCAGCCCCCGCGACAGAAACTACGAGCAGTACTTC	CASSPRDRNYEQYF
.	TRBV19	TRBD2	TRBJ2-5	TGTGCCAGTAGTACAGCGGGACGGGGGGTGACCCAGTACTTC	CASSTAGRGVTQYF
.	TRBV13	TRBD1	TRBJ2-1	TGTGCCAGCAGCTCACGGGACAGGGGAGACAATGAGCAGTTCTTC	CASSSRDRGDNEQFF
.	TRBV24-1	TRBD2	TRBJ2-3	TGTGCCACCAGTGGTAACCGGGACTATGGCCCAGATACGCAGTATTTT	CATSGNRDYGPDTQYF
once	TRBV6-5	TRBD1	TRBJ1-4	TGTGCCAGCAGATACGACAGGGCCGGGGGTGAAAAACTGTTTTTT	CASRYDRAGGEKLFF
.	TRBV7-9	.	TRBJ2-2	TGTGCCAGCAGCCTCCGGGACACGAACACCGGGGAGCTGTTTTTT	CASSLRDTNTGELFF
.	TRBV5-5	TRBD1	TRBJ1-5	TGTGCCAGCCAACTGGGGACAGGCAATCAGCCCCAGCATTTT	CASQLGTGNQPQHF
.	TRBV10-3	.	TRBJ1-1	TGTGCCATCAGTGAGTCGTCGGGTATGGCTGAAGCTTTCTTT	CAISESSGMAEAFF
.	TRBV9	TRBD1	TRBJ1-2	TGTGCCAGCAGCCTCCCGGAGGAGGGGGCGCGTGGCTATGGCTACACCTTC	CASSLPEEGARGYGYTF
once	TRBV19	TRBD1	TRBJ2-3	TGTGCCAGTAGTATCATGGGACAGGGCACAGATACGCAGTATTTT	CASSIMGQGTDTQYF
.	TRBV13	TRBD2	TRBJ2-7	TGTGCCAGCAGTTTTCGGACTAGCGGGGTCATTTCCTACGAGCAGTACTTC	CASSFRTSGVISYEQYF
.	TRBV7-9	.	TRBJ1-1	TGTGCCAGCAGCCCCCCCCGAGGAGAAGCTTTCTTT	CASSPPRGEAFF
.	TRBV24-1	.	TRBJ1-2	TGTGCCACCAGTGATTGGAACAGAGATGGCTACACCTTC	CATSDWNRDGYTF
.	TRBV2	.	TRBJ1-1	TGTGCCAGCGGCCGCGGTTTATCTAACACTGAAGCTTTCTTT	CASGRGLSNTEAFF
.	TRBV30	.	TRBJ1-1	TGTGCCTGGAGTGCAGGGGATTGGGGCACTGAAGCTTTCTTT	CAWSAGDWGTEAFF
.	TRBV6-2/TRBV6-3	.	TRBJ1-4	TGTGCCAGCAGTAAACAGGGCATTGATGAAAAACTGTTTTTT	CASSKQGIDEKLFF
.	TRBV5-1	TRBD1	TRBJ1-1	TGCGCCAGCAGCTTGGGAGCCCGGGACAGGTACATGAACACTGAAGCTTTCTTT	CASSLGARDRYMNTEAFF
.	TRBV27	TRBD1	TRBJ2-5	TGTGCCAGCAGCTCAGACAGGGCGAAGACCCAGTACTTC	CASSSDRAKTQYF
.	TRBV7-2	TRBD1	TRBJ2-3	TGTGCCAGCAGCCCTCAGGGGACAGGGATCGCAGATACGCAGTATTTT	CASSPQGTGIADTQYF
.	TRBV5-3	.	TRBJ2-7	TGTGCCAAGGGACCCGGGGGTGACAGTCGTTTGTTATCCTACGAGCAGTACTTC	CAKGPGGDSRLLSYEQYF
.	TRBV27	TRBD1	TRBJ1-6	TGTGCCAGTACAACAGGGGGGAATTCACCCCTCCACTTT	CASTTGGNSPLHF
.	TRBV7-8	TRBD1	TRBJ1-3	TGTGCCAGCACCTGGGGGGACAGGCTCCTCTACTCTGGAAACACCATATATTTT	CASTWGDRLLYSGNTIYF
.	TRBV6-5	.	TRBJ1-1	TGTGCCAGCAGTCCACCCGGGGGATCAGGGTCAGCTTTCTTT	CASSPPGGSGSAFF
.	TRBV4-1	.	TRBJ2-1	TGCGCCAGCAGCCAAGAGTTTGTCACTGGGGGGGAGCAGTTCTTC	CASSQEFVTGGEQFF
.	TRBV20-1	.	TRBJ2-3	TGCAGTCCAAAACTTTATGATACGCAGTATTTT	CSPKLYDTQYF
once	TRBV13	.	TRBJ2-3	TGTGCCAGCAGCCAAGGGGTCGGGGGACTCGCAGATACGCAGTATTTT	CASSQGVGGLADTQYF
.	TRBV9	.	TRBJ2-1	TGTGCCAGCAGCGTAGGTAGCGCTGCTGAGCAGTTCTTC	CASSVGSAAEQFF
.	TRBV2	.	TRBJ2-7	TGTGCCAGCACCCTAGAACCGGGAGTCGCATCCGAGCAGTACTTC	CASTLEPGVASEQYF
once	TRBV3-1/TRBV3-2	.	TRBJ2-1	TGTGCCAGCAGCCAAGATGGTCTAGTTGGTAGGAATGAGCAGTTCTTC	CASSQDGLVGRNEQFF
.	TRBV29-1	.	TRBJ2-7	TGCAGCGTTTCTCTAGATACATACGAGCAGTACTTC	CSVSLDTYEQYF
.	TRBV6-6	.	TRBJ2-5	TGTGCCAGCAGTTACCCGAGAGAGACCCAGTACTTC	CASSYPRETQYF
once	TRBV11-3	.	TRBJ2-7	TGTGCCAGCACAGCGGCCTCTAACTACGAGCAGTACTTC	CASTAASNYEQYF
once	TRBV18	.	TRBJ2-3	TGTGCCAGCTCACTACCGTCGTATACGCAGTATTTT	CASSLPSYTQYF
.	TRBV5-1	TRBD2	TRBJ2-7	TGCGCCAGCAGCAAACTAGCGGGAGGCCTCACAGGGTACGAGCAGTACTTC	CASSKLAGGLTGYEQYF
.	TRBV7-9	TRBD1	TRBJ1-1	TGTGCCAGCAGCTTCGACAGGGGGCAGGGTAGGACTGAAGCTTTCTTT	CASSFDRGQGRTEAFF
.	TRBV2	.	TRBJ1-4	TGTGCCAGCACCAAGGACAACGATGCAACTAATGAAAAACTGTTTTTT	CASTKDNDATNEKLFF
once	TRBV7-2	.	TRBJ2-5	TGTGCCAGCAGCGGACTACTTGGCATAGAGACCCAGTACTTC	CASSGLLGIETQYF
.	TRBV11-2	.	TRBJ2-7	TGTGCCAGCAGCCAGTATAGCGGCTCCTACGAGCAGTACTTC	CASSQYSGSYEQYF
.	TRBV11-3	TRBD2	TRBJ2-3	TGTGCCAGCAGCCCACTAGCGGGTAGCACAGATACGCAGTATTTT	CASSPLAGSTDTQYF
.	TRBV7-2	.	TRBJ2-7	TGTGCCAGCAGCTTACAGGGGTCGAAGGGGTACGAGCAGTACTTC	CASSLQGSKGYEQYF
.	TRBV9	TRBD1	TRBJ1-3	TGTGCCAGCAGCCACTTACAGGGGACTGGAAACACCATATATTTT	CASSHLQGTGNTIYF
.	TRBV5-1	TRBD2	TRBJ2-2	TGCGCCAGCAGCAGATCCGATGGCGGGAGTCTCACCGGGGAGCTGTTTTTT	CASSRSDGGSLTGELFF
.	TRBV5-1	TRBD2	TRBJ2-1	TGCGCCAGCTTAGGCGCGGGAGCGTTTAATGAGCAGTTCTTC	CASLGAGAFNEQFF
.	TRBV18	TRBD1	TRBJ2-7	TGTGCCAGCTCACCAAGGACAGGGGTGACTAATGAGCAGTACTTC	CASSPRTGVTNEQYF
.	TRBV11-2	TRBD2	TRBJ2-4	TGTGCCAGCAGCTACCTTAGGCGGGAGGGCCGCAAAAACATTCAGTACTTC	CASSYLRREGRKNIQYF
.	TRBV9	.	TRBJ1-1	TGTGCCAGCAGCGTAGTAGGAGGGAACACTGAAGCTTTCTTT	CASSVVGGNTEAFF
.	TRBV7-3	.	TRBJ1-3	TGTGCCAGCAGCTTAAGCGGCGGGCGCGGAAACACCATATATTTT	CASSLSGGRGNTIYF
.	TRBV24-1	TRBD1	TRBJ2-3	TGTGCCACCAGTGATCGCTCGGGACAGGGGACAGATACGCAGTATTTT	CATSDRSGQGTDTQYF
.	TRBV14	.	TRBJ2-1	TGTGCCAGCAGCCAAGATCCCCCTAAGTACAATGAGCAGTTCTTC	CASSQDPPKYNEQFF
.	TRBV29-1	.	TRBJ2-1	TGCAGCGTTGTAGTATATGAGCAGTTCTTC	CSVVVYEQFF
.	TRBV5-6	.	TRBJ1-1	TGTGCCAGCAGCGCCGACAGTACGGCTTTCTTT	CASSADSTAFF
.	TRBV28	TRBD1	TRBJ1-2	TGTGCCAGCAGCCAGGGGGCGGGAAACTATGGCTACACCTTC	CASSQGAGNYGYTF
.	TRBV28	TRBD2	TRBJ2-7	TGTGCCAGCAGGGGGGCCGGACTAGCGCGATCCTACGAGCAGTACTTC	CASRGAGLARSYEQYF
.	TRBV10-3	TRBD1	TRBJ1-6	TGTGCCGCTCACCGGGACAGCAATTCACCCCTCCACTTT	CAAHRDSNSPLHF
once	TRBV9	TRBD2	TRBJ2-1	TGTGCCAGCAGCGCCCGACTAGCGGGAGGCGTTGAGCAGTTCTTC	CASSARLAGGVEQFF
.	TRBV19	.	TRBJ1-1	TGTGCCAGTAGTATAGCTTATTCGACGGGAGCTTTCTTT	CASSIAYSTGAFF
.	TRBV7-3	TRBD2	TRBJ2-1	TGTGCCAGCAGCTTAACGACTAGCGGCAATGAGCAGTTCTTC	CASSLTTSGNEQFF
.	TRBV7-6	TRBD1	TRBJ1-2	TGTGCCAGCAGCTTAGCGGGACAGAATGGCTACACCTTC	CASSLAGQNGYTF
.	TRBV9	TRBD1	TRBJ1-1	TGTGCCAGCAGCGTAGCCCCAGGGGGCAACACTGAAGCTTTCTTT	CASSVAPGGNTEAFF
.	TRBV7-2	.	TRBJ2-2	TGTGCCAGCAGCTTAAGATATCGGGCCGGGGAGCTGTTTTTT	CASSLRYRAGELFF